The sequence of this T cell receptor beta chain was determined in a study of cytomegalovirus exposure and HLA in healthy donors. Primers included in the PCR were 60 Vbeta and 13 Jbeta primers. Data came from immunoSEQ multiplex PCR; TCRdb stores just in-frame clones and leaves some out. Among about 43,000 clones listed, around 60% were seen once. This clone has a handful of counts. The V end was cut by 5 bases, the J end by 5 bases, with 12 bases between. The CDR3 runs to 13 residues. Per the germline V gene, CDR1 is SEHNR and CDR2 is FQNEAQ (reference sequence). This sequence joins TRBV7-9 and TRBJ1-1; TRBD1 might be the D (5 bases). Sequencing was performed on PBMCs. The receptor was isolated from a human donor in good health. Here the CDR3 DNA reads TGTGCCAGCAGCCTCCAGGGTGGAACTGAAGCTTTCTTT. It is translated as CASSLQGGTEAFF.